This TCR beta chain was captured by sequencing in a study of CD8 T cell repertoires and HIV-1 epitope variants. Study at large: Tested: three Gag epitope families, Nef HW9 and YT9. Overall study findings and caveats: Six of nine antigen-specific clonotypes appeared cross-reactive to autologous or escape variants.

Sequencing of TCR beta CDR3 used immunoSEQ survey depth. Here immunoSEQ multiplex PCR was the method, and the copy in TCRdb shows in-frame clones only, minus some. In the table there are under 100,000 clones, almost 75% of which are singletons. On this clone itself: The antigen remains undetermined.

Sequencing was performed on uncultured baseline CD8+ T cells from peripheral blood mononuclear cells (PBMCs). This TCR derives from a male donor with HIV.

The CDR3 loop is CASSPRITYEQYF. DNA for the CDR3: TGCGCCAGCAGTCCCCGGATTACCTACGAGCAGTACTTC. V gene TRBV5-1 combines with J gene TRBJ2-7; D uncertain. Germline V gene data show CDR1 as SGHRS and CDR2 as YFSETQ. The germline V and J ends were trimmed by 5 bases and 2 bases, with 11 bases remaining between them. This CDR3 region has 13 residues.